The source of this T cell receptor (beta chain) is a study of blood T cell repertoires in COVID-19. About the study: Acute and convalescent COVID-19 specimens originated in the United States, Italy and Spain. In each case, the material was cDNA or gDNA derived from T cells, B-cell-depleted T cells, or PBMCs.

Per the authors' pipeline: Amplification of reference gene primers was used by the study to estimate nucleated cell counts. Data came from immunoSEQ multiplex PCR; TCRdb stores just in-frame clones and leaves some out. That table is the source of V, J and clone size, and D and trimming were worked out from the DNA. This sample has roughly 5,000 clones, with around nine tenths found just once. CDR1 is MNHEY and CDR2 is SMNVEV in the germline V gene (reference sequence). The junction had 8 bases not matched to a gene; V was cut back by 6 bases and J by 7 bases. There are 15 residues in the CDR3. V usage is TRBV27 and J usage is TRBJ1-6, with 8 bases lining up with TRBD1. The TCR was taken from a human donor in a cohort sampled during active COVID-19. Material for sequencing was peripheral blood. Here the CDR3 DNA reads TGTGCCAGCAGACTAGACAGGGGAGGCAATTCACCCCTCCACTTT. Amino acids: CASRLDRGGNSPLHF.